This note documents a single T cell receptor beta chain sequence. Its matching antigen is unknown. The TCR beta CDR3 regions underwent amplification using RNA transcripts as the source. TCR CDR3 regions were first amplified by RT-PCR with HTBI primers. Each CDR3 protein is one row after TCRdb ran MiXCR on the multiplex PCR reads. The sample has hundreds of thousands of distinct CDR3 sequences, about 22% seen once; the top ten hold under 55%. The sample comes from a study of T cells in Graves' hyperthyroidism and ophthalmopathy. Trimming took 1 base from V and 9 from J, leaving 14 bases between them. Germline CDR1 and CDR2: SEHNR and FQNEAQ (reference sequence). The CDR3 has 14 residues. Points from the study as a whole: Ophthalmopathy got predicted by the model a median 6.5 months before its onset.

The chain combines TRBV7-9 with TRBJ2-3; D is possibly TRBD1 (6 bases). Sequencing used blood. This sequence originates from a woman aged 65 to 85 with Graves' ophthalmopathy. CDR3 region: CASSLGDRRLTQYF. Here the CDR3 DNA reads TGTGCCAGCAGCTTAGGAGACAGGCGCCTGACGCAGTATTTT.